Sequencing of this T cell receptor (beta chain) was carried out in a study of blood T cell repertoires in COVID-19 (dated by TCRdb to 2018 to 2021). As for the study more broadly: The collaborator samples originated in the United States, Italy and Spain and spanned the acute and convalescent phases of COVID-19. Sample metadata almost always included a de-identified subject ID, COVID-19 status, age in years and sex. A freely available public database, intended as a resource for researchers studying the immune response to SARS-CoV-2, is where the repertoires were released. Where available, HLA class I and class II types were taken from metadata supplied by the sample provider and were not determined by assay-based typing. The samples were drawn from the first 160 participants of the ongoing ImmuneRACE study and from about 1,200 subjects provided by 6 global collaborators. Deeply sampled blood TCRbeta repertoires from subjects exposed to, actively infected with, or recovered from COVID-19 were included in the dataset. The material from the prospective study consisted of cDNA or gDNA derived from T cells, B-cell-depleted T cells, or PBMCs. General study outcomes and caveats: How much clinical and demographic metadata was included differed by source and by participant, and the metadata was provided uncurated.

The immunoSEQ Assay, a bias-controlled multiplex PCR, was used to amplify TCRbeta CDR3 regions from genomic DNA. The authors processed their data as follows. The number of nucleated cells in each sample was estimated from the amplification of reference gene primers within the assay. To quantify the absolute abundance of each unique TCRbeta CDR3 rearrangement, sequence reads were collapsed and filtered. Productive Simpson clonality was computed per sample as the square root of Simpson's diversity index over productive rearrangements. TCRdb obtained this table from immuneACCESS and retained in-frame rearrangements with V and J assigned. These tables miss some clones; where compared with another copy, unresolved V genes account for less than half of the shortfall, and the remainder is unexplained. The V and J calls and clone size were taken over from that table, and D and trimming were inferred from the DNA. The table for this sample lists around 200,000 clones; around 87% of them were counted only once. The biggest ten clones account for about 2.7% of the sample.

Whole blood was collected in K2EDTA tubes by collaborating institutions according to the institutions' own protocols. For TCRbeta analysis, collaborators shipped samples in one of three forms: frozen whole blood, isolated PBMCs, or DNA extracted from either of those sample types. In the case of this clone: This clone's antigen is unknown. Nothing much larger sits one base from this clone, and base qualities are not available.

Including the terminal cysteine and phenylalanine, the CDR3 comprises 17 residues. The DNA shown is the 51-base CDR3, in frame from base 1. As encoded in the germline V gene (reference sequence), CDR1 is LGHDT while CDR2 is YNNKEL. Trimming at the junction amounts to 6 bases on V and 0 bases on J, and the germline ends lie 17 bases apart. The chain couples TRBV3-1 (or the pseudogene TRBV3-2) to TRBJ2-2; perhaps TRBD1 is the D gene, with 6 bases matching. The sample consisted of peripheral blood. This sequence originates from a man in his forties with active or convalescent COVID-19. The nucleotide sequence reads TGTGCCAGCAGTCCCCAACCGGACAGAGCGAACACCGGGGAGCTGTTTTTT. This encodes CASSPQPDRANTGELFF.